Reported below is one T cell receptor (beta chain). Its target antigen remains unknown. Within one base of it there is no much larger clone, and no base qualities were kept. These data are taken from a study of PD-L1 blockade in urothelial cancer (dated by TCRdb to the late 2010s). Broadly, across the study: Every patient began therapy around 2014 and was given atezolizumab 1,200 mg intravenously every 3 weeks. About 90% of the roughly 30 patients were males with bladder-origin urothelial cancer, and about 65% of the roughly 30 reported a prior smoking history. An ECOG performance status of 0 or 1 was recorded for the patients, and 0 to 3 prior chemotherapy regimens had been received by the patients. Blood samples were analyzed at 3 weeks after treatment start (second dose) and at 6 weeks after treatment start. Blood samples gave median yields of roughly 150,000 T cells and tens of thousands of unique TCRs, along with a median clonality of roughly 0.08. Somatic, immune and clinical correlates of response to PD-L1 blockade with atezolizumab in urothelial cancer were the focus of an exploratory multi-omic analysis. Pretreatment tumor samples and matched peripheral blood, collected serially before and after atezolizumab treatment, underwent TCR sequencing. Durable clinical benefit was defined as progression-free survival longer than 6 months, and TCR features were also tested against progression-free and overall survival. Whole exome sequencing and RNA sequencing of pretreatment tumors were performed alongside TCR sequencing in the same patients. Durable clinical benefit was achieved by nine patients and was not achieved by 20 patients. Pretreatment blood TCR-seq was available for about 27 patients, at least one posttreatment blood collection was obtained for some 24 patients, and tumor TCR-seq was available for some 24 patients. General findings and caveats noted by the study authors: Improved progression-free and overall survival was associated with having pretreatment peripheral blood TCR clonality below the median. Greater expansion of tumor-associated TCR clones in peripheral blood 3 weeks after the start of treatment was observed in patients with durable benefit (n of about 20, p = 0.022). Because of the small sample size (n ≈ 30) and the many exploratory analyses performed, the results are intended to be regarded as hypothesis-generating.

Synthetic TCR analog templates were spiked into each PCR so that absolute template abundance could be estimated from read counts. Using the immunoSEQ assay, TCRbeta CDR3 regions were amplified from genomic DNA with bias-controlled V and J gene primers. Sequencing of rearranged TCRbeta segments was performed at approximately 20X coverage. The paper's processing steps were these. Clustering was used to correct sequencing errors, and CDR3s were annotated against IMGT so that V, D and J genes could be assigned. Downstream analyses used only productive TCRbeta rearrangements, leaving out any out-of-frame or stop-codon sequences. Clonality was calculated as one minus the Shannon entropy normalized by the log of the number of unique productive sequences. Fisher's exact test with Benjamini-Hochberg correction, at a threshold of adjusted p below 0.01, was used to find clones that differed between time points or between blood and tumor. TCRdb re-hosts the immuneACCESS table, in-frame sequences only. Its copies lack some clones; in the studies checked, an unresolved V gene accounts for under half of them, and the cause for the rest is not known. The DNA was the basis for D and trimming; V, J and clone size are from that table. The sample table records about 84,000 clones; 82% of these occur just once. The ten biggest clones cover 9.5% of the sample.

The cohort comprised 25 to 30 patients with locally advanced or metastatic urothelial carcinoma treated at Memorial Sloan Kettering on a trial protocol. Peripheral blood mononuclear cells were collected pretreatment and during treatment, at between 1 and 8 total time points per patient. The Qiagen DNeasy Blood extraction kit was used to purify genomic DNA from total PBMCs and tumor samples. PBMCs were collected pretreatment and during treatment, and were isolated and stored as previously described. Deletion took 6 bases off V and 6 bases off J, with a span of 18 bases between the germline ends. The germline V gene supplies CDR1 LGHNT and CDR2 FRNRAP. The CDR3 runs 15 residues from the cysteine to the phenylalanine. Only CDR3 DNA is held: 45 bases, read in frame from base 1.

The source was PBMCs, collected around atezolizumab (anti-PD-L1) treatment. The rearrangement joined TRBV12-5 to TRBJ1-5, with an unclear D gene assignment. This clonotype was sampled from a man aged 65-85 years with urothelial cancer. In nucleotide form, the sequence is TGTGCTAGTGGCCCCCTCTCTGCGGTGGGTCAGCCCCAGCATTTT. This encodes CASGPLSAVGQPQHF. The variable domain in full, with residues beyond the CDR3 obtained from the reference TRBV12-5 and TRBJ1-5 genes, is DARVTQTPRHKVTEMGQEVTMRCQPILGHNTVFWYRQTMMQGLELLAYFRNRAPLDDSGMPKDRFSAEMPDATLATLKIQPSEPRDSAVYFCASGPLSAVGQPQHFGDGTRLSIL.